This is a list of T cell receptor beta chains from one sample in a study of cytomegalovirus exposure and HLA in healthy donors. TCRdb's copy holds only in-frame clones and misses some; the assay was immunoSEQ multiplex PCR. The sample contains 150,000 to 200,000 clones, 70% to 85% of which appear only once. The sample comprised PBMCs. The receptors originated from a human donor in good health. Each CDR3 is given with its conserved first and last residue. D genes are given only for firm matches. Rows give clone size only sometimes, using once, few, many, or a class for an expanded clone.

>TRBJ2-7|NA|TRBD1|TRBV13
TGTGCCAGCAGCTCGACAGGGGGAAATCGCGAGCAGTACTTC
CASSSTGGNREQYF
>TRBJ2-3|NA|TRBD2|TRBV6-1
TGTGCCAGCAGCCTAGCGGGGGGGCGGGCAGATACGCAGTATTTT
CASSLAGGRADTQYF
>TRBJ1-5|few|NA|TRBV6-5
TGTGCCAGCAGCAGGGGTAGCAATCAGCCCCAGCATTTT
CASSRGSNQPQHF
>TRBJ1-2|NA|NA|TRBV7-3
TGTGCCAGCAGCTCCTCATCCGGGACGGGGGTGGGCTACACCTTC
CASSSSSGTGVGYTF
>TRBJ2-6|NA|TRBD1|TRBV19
TGTGCCAGTAGTATGGGACAGGGGGCACGGGGGGCCAACGTCCTGACTTTC
CASSMGQGARGANVLTF
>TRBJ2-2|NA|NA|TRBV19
TGTGCCAGTAGTACCCAGACGAACACCGGGGAGCTGTTTTTT
CASSTQTNTGELFF
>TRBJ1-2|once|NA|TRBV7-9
TGTGCCAGCAGCTCCCTTGGGGGGTTATATGGCTACACCTTC
CASSSLGGLYGYTF
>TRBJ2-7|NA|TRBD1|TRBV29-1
TGCAGCGTTGAATTCCGGGACAGTGGAAACTACGAGCAGTACTTC
CSVEFRDSGNYEQYF
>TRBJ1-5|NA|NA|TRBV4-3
TGCGCCAGCAGCCAAGATCCGGGGTCCGGGGGTCAGCCCCAGCATTTT
CASSQDPGSGGQPQHF
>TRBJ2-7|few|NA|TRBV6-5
TGTGCCAGCAGTTACACGGGGAGAGGCGAGCAGTACTTC
CASSYTGRGEQYF
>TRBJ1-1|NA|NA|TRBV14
TGTGCCAGCAGCCCCGGGTTTGAAGCTTTCTTT
CASSPGFEAFF
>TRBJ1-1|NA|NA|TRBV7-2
TGTGCCAGCAGCTTGGAGGGAAGCACTGAAGCTTTCTTT
CASSLEGSTEAFF
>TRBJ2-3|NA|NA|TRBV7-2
TGTGCCAGCACCTTAGAGGACAGGAGGGCAGATACGCAGTATTTT
CASTLEDRRADTQYF
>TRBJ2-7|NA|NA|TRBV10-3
TGTGCCATCAGTGAGTCCGCAGGGATCTCCTACGAGCAGTACTTC
CAISESAGISYEQYF
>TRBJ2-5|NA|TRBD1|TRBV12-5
TGTGCTAGTGGCCCTGGACAGGGATCAGAGACCCAGTACTTC
CASGPGQGSETQYF
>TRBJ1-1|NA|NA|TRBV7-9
TGTGCCAGCAGCTTGTCTCCTGAAGCTTTCTTT
CASSLSPEAFF
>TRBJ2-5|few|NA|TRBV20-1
TGCAGTGCGTCCCCAAAAGAGACCCAGTACTTC
CSASPKETQYF
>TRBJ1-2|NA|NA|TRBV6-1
TGTGCCAGCAGAGCCAAGGACAGAACAAACTATGGCTACACCTTC
CASRAKDRTNYGYTF
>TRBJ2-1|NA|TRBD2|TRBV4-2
TGTGCCAGCAGCCAAGAGTGGCGGGGGTACAATGAGCAGTTCTTC
CASSQEWRGYNEQFF
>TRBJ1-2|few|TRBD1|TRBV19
TGTGCCAGTAGTGCCGGACAGGCAACCTATGGCTACACCTTC
CASSAGQATYGYTF
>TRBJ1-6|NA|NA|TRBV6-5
TGTGCCAGCAACCAGTATAATTCACCCCTCCACTTT
CASNQYNSPLHF
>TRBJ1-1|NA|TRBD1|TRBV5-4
TGTGCCAGCAGCGATAGACAGGGAGCCACTGAAGCTTTCTTT
CASSDRQGATEAFF
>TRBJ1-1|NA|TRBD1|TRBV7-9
TGTGCCAGCAGCCTAGGGACAGCCGTCGTAACTTTCTTT
CASSLGTAVVTFF
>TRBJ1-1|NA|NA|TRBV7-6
TGTGCCAGCAGCTCCGGGGGGCCTAACACTGAAGCTTTCTTT
CASSSGGPNTEAFF
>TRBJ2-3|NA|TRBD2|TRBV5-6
TGTGCCAGCACCCCTGTGGGTAGCGGGGGGGCTAGCACAGATACGCAGTATTTT
CASTPVGSGGASTDTQYF
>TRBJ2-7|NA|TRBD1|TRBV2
TGTGCCAGCAGACCCACAGGGGGCCCATCGAGGGAGCAGTACTTC
CASRPTGGPSREQYF
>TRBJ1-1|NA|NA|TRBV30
TGTGCCTGCGGACAGTGTGAAGCTTTCTTT
CACGQCEAFF
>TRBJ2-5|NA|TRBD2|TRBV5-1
TGCGCCAGCAGCTCGATGACTAGCGGGGAGACCCAGTACTTC
CASSSMTSGETQYF
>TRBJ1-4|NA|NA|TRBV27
TGTGCCAGCAGTTTAGGGGCAGGGGACGAAAAACTGTTTTTT
CASSLGAGDEKLFF
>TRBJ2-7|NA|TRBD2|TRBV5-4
TGTGCCAGCAGCTTGGGACTAGCGGGATCCTCCTACGAGCAGTACTTC
CASSLGLAGSSYEQYF
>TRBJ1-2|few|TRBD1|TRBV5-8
TGTGCCAGCAGCAGGGGACAGGGCTGGGGCTACACCTTC
CASSRGQGWGYTF
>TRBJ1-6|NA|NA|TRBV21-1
TGTGCCAGCAGCAAAAAAGACAGGGGTTCACCCCTCCACTTT
CASSKKDRGSPLHF
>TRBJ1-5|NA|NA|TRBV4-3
TGCGCCAGCAGCCAAGACCAGGGGAGCAATCAGCCCCAGCATTTT
CASSQDQGSNQPQHF
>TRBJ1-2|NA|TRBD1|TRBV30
TGTGCCTGGAGTGTATCTTGGGACAGCTATGGCTACACCTTC
CAWSVSWDSYGYTF
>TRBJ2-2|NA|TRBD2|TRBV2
TGTGCCAGCAGGAGACTAGCGGTAAACACCGGGGAGCTGTTTTTT
CASRRLAVNTGELFF
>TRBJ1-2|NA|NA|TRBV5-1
TGCGCCAGCAGCTTGGGGGGTCGCGGGGTCGATGGCTACACCTTC
CASSLGGRGVDGYTF
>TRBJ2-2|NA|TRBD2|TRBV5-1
TGCGCCAGCAGCCCCCAGGGAGCGGGGCGAACCGGGGAGCTGTTTTTT
CASSPQGAGRTGELFF
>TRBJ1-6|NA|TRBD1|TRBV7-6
TGTGCCAGCAGCATTAGACAGGGGAGGGATTCACCCCTCCACTTT
CASSIRQGRDSPLHF
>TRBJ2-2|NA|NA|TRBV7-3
TGTGCCAGCGGCCCCCAGAAGACTATGAACACCGGGGAGCTGTTTTTT
CASGPQKTMNTGELFF
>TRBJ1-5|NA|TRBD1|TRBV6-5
TGTGCCAGCAGCGCGGGACAGGGCGGTCAGCCCCAGCATTTT
CASSAGQGGQPQHF
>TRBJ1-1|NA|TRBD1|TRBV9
TGTGCCAGCAGCCCACGGGACAGGGCCTTCTCTGAAGCTTTCTTT
CASSPRDRAFSEAFF